This TCR beta chain was sequenced in a study of breast tumors, draining lymph nodes, adjacent tissues. Regarding the study as a whole: Most tumor T cells seemingly derive from lymph node, then expand in tumor. Tumor and nontumor repertoires were significantly more similar in luminal-like than in basal-like breast cancer. Tumor T cell lymph node origin was a supported hypothesis, not proven. Compared with lymph nodes, tumors were less diverse; compared with nontumor tissue, more.

In TCRdb, the multiplex PCR reads were re-called with MiXCR into one record per CDR3 protein. This sample has 150,000 to 200,000 distinct CDR3 sequences, with 30% to 35% found just once. V lost 5 bases, J lost 1 base, and 10 bases lay in between. The germline V gene encodes CDR1 LNHDA and CDR2 SQIVND (reference sequence). The CDR3 length is 14 residues. This clonotype was counted at least ten times. Its antigen is not known. Axillary draining lymph nodes of breast cancer patients supplied the node samples. Sequencing used axillary lymph node tissue. This clonotype was obtained from a female donor with breast cancer. Some clones in this sample may be carry-over from other donors' samples. The genes are TRBV19 and TRBJ2-3; D is possibly TRBD1 (5 bases). The CDR3 DNA reads TGTGCCAGTAGTCCCATAGGGGGCACAGATACGCAGTATTTT. The encoded protein is CASSPIGGTDTQYF.